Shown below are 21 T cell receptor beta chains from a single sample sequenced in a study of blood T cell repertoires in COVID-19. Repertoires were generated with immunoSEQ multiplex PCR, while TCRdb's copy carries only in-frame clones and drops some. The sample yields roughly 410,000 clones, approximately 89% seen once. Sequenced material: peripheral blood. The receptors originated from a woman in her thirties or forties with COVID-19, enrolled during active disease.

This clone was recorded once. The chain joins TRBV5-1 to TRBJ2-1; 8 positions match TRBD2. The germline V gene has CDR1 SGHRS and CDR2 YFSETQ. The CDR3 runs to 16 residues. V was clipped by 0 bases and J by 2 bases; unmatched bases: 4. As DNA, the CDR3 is TGCGCCAGCAGCTTGGGTTCCGGGGGGGCCTACAATGAGCAGTTCTTC. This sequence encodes CASSLGSGGAYNEQFF. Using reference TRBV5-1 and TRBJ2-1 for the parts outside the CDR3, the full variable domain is KAGVTQTPRYLIKTRGQQVTLSCSPISGHRSVSWYQQTPGQGLQFLFEYFSETQRNKGNFPGRFSGRQFSNSRSEMNVSTLELGDSALYLCASSLGSGGAYNEQFFGPGTRLTVL.

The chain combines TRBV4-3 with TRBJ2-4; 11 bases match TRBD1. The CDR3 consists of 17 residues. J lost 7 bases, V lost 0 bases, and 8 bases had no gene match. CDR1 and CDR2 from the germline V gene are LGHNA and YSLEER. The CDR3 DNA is TGCGCCAGCAGCCAAGAAGGTGGACAGGGGGCTTTGAACATTCAGTACTTC. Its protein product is CASSQEGGQGALNIQYF.

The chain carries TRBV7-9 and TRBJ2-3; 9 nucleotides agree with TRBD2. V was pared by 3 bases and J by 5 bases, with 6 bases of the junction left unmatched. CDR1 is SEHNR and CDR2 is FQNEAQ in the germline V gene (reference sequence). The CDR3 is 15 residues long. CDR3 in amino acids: CASSFEAGGGDTQYF. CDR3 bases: TGTGCCAGCAGCTTTGAGGCGGGAGGGGGAGATACGCAGTATTTT.

CDR3: CAIRGQDTEQYF. CDR3 bases: TGTGCCATCCGGGGACAGGACACCGAGCAGTACTTC. V and J are TRBV10-3 and TRBJ2-7; 8 nucleotides align to TRBD1. The J segment lost 6 bases and the V segment lost 8 bases, leaving 6 bases of the junction unmatched. From germline, CDR1 is ENHRY and CDR2 SYGVKD. This CDR3 region has 12 residues.

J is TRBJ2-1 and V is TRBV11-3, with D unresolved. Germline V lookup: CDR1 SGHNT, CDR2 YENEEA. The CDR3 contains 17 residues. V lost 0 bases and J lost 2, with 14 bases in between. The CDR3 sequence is CASSLDLASQPYNEQFF. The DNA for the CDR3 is TGTGCCAGCAGCTTAGATTTGGCTAGTCAACCCTACAATGAGCAGTTCTTC.

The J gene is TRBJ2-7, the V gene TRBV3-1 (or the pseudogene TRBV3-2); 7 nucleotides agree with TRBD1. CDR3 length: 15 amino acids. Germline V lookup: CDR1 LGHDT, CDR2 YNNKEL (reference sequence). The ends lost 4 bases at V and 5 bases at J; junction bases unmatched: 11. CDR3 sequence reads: CASSPHLGTENEQYF. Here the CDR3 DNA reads TGTGCCAGCAGCCCTCACCTGGGGACAGAGAACGAGCAGTACTTC.

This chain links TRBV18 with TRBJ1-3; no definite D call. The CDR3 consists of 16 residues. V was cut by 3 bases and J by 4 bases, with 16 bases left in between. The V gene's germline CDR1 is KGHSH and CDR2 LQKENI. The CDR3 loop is CASSPTVDPRGNTIYF. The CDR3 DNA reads TGTGCCAGCTCACCTACCGTCGACCCGAGGGGAAACACCATATATTTT.

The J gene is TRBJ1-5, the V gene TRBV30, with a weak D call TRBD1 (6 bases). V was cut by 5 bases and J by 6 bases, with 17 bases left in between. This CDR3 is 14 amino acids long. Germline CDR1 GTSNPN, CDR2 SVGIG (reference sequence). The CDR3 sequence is CAWCRRGGSQPQHF. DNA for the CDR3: TGTGCCTGGTGTCGGAGGGGGGGTTCTCAGCCCCAGCATTTT.

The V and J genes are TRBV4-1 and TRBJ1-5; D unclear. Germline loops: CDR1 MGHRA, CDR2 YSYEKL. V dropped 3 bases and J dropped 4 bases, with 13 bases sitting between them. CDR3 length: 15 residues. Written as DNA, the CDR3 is TGCGCCAGCAGCCAGGCCGGGAGTCTGAATCAGCCCCAGCATTTT. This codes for CASSQAGSLNQPQHF.

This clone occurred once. DNA for the CDR3: TGTGCCAGCAGGTTCGGCGGGAGCATCACAGATACGCAGTATTTT. Amino acids: CASRFGGSITDTQYF. This sequence joins TRBV7-3 and TRBJ2-3, with 7 bases fitting TRBD2. The germline gives CDR1 SGHTA, CDR2 FQGTGA. V was pared by 6 bases and J by 2 bases, with 8 bases of the junction left unmatched. The CDR3 has 15 amino acids.

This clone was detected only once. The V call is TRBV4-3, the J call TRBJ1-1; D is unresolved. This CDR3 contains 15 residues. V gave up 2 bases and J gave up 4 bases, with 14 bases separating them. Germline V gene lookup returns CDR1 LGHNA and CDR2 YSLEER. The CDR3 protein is CASSQSIRDSTEAFF. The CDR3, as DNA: TGCGCCAGCAGCCAATCGATACGCGACTCCACTGAAGCTTTCTTT.

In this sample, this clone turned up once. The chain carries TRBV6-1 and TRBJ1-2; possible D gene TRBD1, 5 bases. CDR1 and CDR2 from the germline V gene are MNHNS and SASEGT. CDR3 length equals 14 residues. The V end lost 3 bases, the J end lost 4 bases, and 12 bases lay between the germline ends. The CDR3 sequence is CASSEGQGLYGYTF. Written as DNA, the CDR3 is TGTGCCAGCAGTGAGGGGCAGGGTCTCTATGGCTACACCTTC.

In DNA form, the CDR3 reads TGTGCCAGCAGACCCTTGGACAGCGGCCAGCCCCAGCATTTT. It codes for CASRPLDSGQPQHF. The rearrangement joins TRBV27 to TRBJ1-5; D is perhaps TRBD1 (6 bases). The germline V and J ends were trimmed by 6 bases and 7 bases, with 16 bases remaining between them. Germline assignment: CDR1 MNHEY and CDR2 SMNVEV (reference sequence). The CDR3 contains 14 residues.

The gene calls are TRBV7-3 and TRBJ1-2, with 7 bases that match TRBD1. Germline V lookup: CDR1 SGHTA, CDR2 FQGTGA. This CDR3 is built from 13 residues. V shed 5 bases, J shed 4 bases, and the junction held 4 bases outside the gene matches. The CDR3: CASSPTGFYGYTF. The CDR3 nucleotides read TGTGCCAGCAGCCCGACAGGGTTCTATGGCTACACCTTC.

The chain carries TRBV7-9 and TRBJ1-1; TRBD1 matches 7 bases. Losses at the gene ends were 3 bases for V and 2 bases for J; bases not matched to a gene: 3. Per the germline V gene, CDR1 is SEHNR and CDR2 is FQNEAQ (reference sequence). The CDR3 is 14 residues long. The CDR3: CASSFGTVNTEAFF. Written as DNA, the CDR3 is TGTGCCAGCAGCTTCGGGACAGTTAACACTGAAGCTTTCTTT.

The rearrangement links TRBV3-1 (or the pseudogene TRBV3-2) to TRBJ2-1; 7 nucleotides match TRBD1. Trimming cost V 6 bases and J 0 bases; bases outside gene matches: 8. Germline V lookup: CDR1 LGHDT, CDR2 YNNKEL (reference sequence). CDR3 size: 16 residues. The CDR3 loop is CASRPGQASSYNEQFF. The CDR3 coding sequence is TGTGCCAGCAGGCCCGGACAGGCGAGCTCCTACAATGAGCAGTTCTTC.

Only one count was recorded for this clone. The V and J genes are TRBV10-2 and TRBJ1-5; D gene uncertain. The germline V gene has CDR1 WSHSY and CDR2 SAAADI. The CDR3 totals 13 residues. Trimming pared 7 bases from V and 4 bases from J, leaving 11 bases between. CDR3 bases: TGCGCCAGCAAAACAGACCTAAATCAGCCCCAGCATTTT. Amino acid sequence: CASKTDLNQPQHF.

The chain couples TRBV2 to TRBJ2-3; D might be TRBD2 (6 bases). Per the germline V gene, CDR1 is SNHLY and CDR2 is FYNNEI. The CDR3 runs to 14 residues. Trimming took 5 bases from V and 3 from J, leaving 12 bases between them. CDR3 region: CASSRGVRTDTQYF. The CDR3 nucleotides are TGTGCCAGCAGTCGCGGGGTTCGAACAGATACGCAGTATTTT.

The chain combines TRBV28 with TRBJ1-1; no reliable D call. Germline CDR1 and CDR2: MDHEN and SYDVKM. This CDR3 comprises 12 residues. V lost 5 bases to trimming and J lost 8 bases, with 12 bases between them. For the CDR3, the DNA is TGTGCCAGCAGTGGACTCAGACGAGAAGCTTTCTTT. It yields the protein CASSGLRREAFF.

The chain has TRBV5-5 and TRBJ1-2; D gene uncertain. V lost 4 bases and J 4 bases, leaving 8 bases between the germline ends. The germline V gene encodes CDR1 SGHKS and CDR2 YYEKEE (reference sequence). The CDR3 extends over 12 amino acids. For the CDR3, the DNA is TGTGCCAGCAGCCGGCGGGTCTATGGCTACACCTTC. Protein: CASSRRVYGYTF.

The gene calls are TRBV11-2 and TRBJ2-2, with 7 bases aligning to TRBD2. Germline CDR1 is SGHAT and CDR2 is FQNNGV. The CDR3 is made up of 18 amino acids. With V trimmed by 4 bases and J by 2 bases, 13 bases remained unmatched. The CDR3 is CASSSLRLADINTGELFF. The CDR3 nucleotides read TGTGCCAGCAGCTCCCTACGACTAGCTGACATCAACACCGGGGAGCTGTTTTTT. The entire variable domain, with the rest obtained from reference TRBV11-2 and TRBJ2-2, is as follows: EAGVAQSPRYKIIEKRQSVAFWCNPISGHATLYWYQQILGQGPKLLIQFQNNGVVDDSQLPKDRFSAERLKGVDSTLKIQPAKLEDSAVYLCASSSLRLADINTGELFFGEGSRLTVL.